The entry below gives a single T cell receptor (beta chain) sequence along with its context. What it binds is unknown. V gave up 2 bases and J gave up 3 bases, with 10 bases separating them. The CDR3 extends over 14 amino acids. The V gene's germline CDR1 is KGHSH and CDR2 LQKENI. This record belongs to a study of cytomegalovirus exposure and HLA in healthy donors. Overall study context: Out of 398 genotyped donors, roughly 80% belonged to the Caucasian-associated ancestry cluster.

Study conclusions and caveats: Later analysis identified a missense DCLRE1C variant that was linked to TCR beta V- and J-gene trimming.

Researchers ran the PCR with 60 Vbeta and 13 Jbeta primers. Per the original methods: Later, an analysis found tens of millions of unique TCR beta chains, and roughly 10 million of these were shared. TCRdb's table, derived via immunoSEQ multiplex PCR, lists solely in-frame clones and lacks some. The DNA gave D and trimming, while V, J and clone size come from that table. Among 150,000 to 200,000 clones listed, about two thirds were seen once. Input material: PBMCs. This chain links TRBV18 with TRBJ1-2; D may be TRBD1 (5 bases). The origin of this receptor is a man aged 30-40 years in good health and CMV-seropositive. The CDR3 region has the DNA TGTGCCAGCTCACCAAGACAGACAGACTATGGCTACACCTTC. Its translation is CASSPRQTDYGYTF. The variable domain in full, with the rest retrieved from reference TRBV18 and TRBJ1-2, is NAGVMQNPRHLVRRRGQEARLRCSPMKGHSHVYWYRQLPEEGLKFMVYLQKENIIDESGMPKERFSAEFPKEGPSILRIQQVVRGDSAAYFCASSPRQTDYGYTFGSGTRLTVV.